Each of the 32 T cell receptor beta chains below was sequenced from the same sample in a study of OX40 agonist ivuxolimab in advanced cancers. Sequencing was performed with immunoSEQ multiplex PCR; in TCRdb, only in-frame clones are kept and a portion is missing. The sample carries 8,500 to 14,000 clones, 82% recorded once. The sample was CD4+ or CD8+ T cells sorted from blood, taken in a trial of the OX40 agonist ivuxolimab. The receptor source for this set is an adult with an advanced solid tumor such as melanoma, head and neck, liver or kidney cancer.

The chain employs TRBV6-6 and TRBJ1-2, with a weak D call TRBD1 (5 bases). Per the germline V gene, CDR1 is MNHNY and CDR2 is SVGAGI (reference sequence). This CDR3 is built from 14 residues. Trimming took off 2 bases at V and 1 base at J, with 8 bases between the two ends. The CDR3 region has the DNA TGTGCCAGCAGTTACCGGGACCGTAACTATGGCTACACCTTC. This sequence encodes CASSYRDRNYGYTF.

The V and J genes are TRBV6-6 and TRBJ2-2, with D perhaps being TRBD1 or TRBD2 (5 bases each). V was cut by 7 bases and J by 2 bases, with 11 bases left in between. The CDR3 runs to 14 residues. Germline V gives CDR1 MNHNY, CDR2 SVGAGI (reference sequence). CDR3 loop: CASTNGANTGELFF. The CDR3 bases are TGTGCCAGCACCAACGGGGCCAACACCGGGGAGCTGTTTTTT.

The V call is TRBV19, the J call TRBJ2-7; D may be TRBD2 (6 bases). Trimming cost V 8 bases and J 0 bases, with 11 bases left between them. The V gene's germline CDR1 is LNHDA and CDR2 SQIVND (reference sequence). This CDR3 is 13 amino acids long. CDR3 nucleotides: TGTGCCAGTGTAGCGGAAAACTCCTACGAGCAGTACTTC. Its protein is CASVAENSYEQYF.

The genes are TRBV7-9 and TRBJ2-2, with 8 bases fitting TRBD1. The CDR3 runs 16 residues. V lost 2 bases and J lost 7; bases outside the gene matches: 9. Germline lookup yields CDR1 SEHNR and CDR2 FQNEAQ (reference sequence). The CDR3 nucleotides are TGTGCCAGCAGCTTATTCTCGACAGGGGTTGGCGGGGAGCTGTTTTTT. This codes for CASSLFSTGVGGELFF.

The chain combines TRBV5-1 with TRBJ1-2; D is uncertain. Trimming shortened V by 0 bases and J by 4 bases, and 16 bases separated the two germline ends. This CDR3 comprises 16 residues. Germline V gene lookup returns CDR1 SGHRS and CDR2 YFSETQ. DNA of the CDR3: TGCGCCAGCAGCTTGGAGGGTCCGAGGAGTTTCTATGGCTACACCTTC. It encodes CASSLEGPRSFYGYTF.

This sequence joins TRBV4-1 and TRBJ1-4; D gene uncertain. In germline, CDR1 is MGHRA, CDR2 YSYEKL. V lost 0 bases and J lost 11, with 7 bases in between. The CDR3 has 12 residues. CDR3 nucleotide sequence: TGCGCCAGCAGCCAAGAAGCGGAGAAACTGTTTTTT. It codes for CASSQEAEKLFF.

This chain joins TRBV6-5 and TRBJ2-2; D gene uncertain. This CDR3 has 11 amino acids. Trimming shortened V by 8 bases and J by 1 base, and 2 bases separated the two germline ends. Germline V lookup: CDR1 MNHEY, CDR2 SVGAGI. CDR3 coding DNA: TGTGCCAGCGAGAACACCGGGGAGCTGTTTTTT. It translates to CASENTGELFF.

The chain carries TRBV15 and TRBJ2-7; 9 bases match TRBD1. CDR3 length: 16 residues. The trim removed 0 bases at V and 4 bases at J, leaving 7 bases unmatched. Germline V gene data show CDR1 as LNHNV and CDR2 as YYDKDF (reference sequence). The CDR3 sequence: CATSRDQLTGGYEQYF. The CDR3 region has the DNA TGTGCCACCAGCAGAGATCAATTGACAGGGGGTTACGAGCAGTACTTC. Full variable domain (remainder filled in from reference TRBV15 and TRBJ2-7): DAMVIQNPRYQVTQFGKPVTLSCSQTLNHNVMYWYQQKSSQAPKLLFHYYDKDFNNEADTPDNFQSRRPNTSFCFLDIRSPGLGDTAMYLCATSRDQLTGGYEQYFGPGTRLTVT.

This clone was seen only a few times. The chain uses TRBV6-6 and TRBJ2-1; 10 positions agree with TRBD2. This CDR3 is built from 16 residues. V trimming: 6 bases; J trimming: 4 bases; junction bases outside the gene matches: 9. Per germline, CDR1 MNHNY and CDR2 SVGAGI (reference sequence). The CDR3 region is CASRQLLAGKYNEQFF. The CDR3 coding sequence is TGTGCCAGCAGACAGCTACTAGCGGGAAAGTACAATGAGCAGTTCTTC.

The table lists this clone with a count of one. The V call is TRBV4-2, the J call TRBJ2-1, with D perhaps being TRBD1 or TRBD2 (5 bases each). The V end lost 0 bases, the J end lost 0 bases, and 15 bases lay between the germline ends. This CDR3 is built from 18 residues. Per germline, CDR1 LGHNA and CDR2 YNFKEQ. The CDR3 DNA is TGTGCCAGCAGCCAAGAACGGGGCGGACTCTACTCCTACAATGAGCAGTTCTTC. This encodes CASSQERGGLYSYNEQFF.

The chain employs TRBV20-1 and TRBJ2-7; D perhaps matches TRBD1 (6 bases). The germline V and J ends were trimmed by 8 bases and 2 bases, with 10 bases remaining between them. This CDR3 is built from 11 residues. Per the germline V gene, CDR1 is DFQATT and CDR2 is SNEGSKA (reference sequence). The CDR3 bases are TGCAGTTCAGGGGCTACCTACGAGCAGTACTTC. Protein sequence: CSSGATYEQYF.

The chain employs TRBV4-3 and TRBJ2-7, with no clear D. The V and J ends lost 1 base and 3 bases respectively, with 7 bases between them. Per germline, CDR1 LGHNA and CDR2 YSLEER. This CDR3 contains 13 residues. Written as DNA, the CDR3 is TGCGCCAGCAGCCAAGGTCTGATCTACGAGCAGTACTTC. It yields the protein CASSQGLIYEQYF.

This clone was seen once. The chain combines TRBV9 with TRBJ2-1; D gene uncertain. Germline-derived CDR1 and CDR2 are SGDLS and YYNGEE. Trimming removed 3 bases at V and 0 bases at J, with 10 bases between. CDR3 length: 15 residues. Written as DNA, the CDR3 is TGTGCCAGCAGCGACCCCAGTGCCTCCTACAATGAGCAGTTCTTC. As protein: CASSDPSASYNEQFF.

This CDR3 is CASSRWDGLGEQYF. CDR3 bases: TGTGCCAGCAGCCGCTGGGACGGATTAGGGGAGCAGTACTTC. This chain links TRBV14 with TRBJ2-7, with D perhaps given as TRBD1 or TRBD2 (5 bases each). V was pared by 4 bases and J by 7 bases, with 17 bases between. Germline V gene lookup returns CDR1 SGHDN and CDR2 FVKESK. CDR3 size: 14 residues.

The chain combines TRBV9 with TRBJ2-7; 8 positions match TRBD1. CDR1 and CDR2 from the germline V gene are SGDLS and YYNGEE. The junction had 4 bases not matched to a gene; V was cut back by 0 bases and J by 2 bases. The CDR3 has 15 residues. The CDR3 region has the DNA TGTGCCAGCAGCGTAGCTTCAGGGGGCGCCTACGAGCAGTACTTC. Amino acid sequence: CASSVASGGAYEQYF.

The chain employs TRBV7-6 and TRBJ2-7; a possible D gene is TRBD2 (6 bases). The length of the CDR3 is 14 residues. The V and J ends lost 1 base and 2 bases respectively, with 9 bases between them. Germline CDR1 and CDR2: SGHVS and FNYEAQ. The CDR3 DNA is TGTGCCAGCAGCTTAGTGGCGGGGCCCTACGAGCAGTACTTC. Encoded protein: CASSLVAGPYEQYF.

The chain couples TRBV4-2 to TRBJ1-5, with 7 positions matching TRBD1. V gave up 1 base and J gave up 2 bases; unmatched junction bases: 5. This CDR3 has 16 amino acids. Germline V gene lookup returns CDR1 LGHNA and CDR2 YNFKEQ. The CDR3 nucleotides read TGTGCCAGCAGCCAAGGAACAGGGGAGGGCAATCAGCCCCAGCATTTT. Encoded protein: CASSQGTGEGNQPQHF.

The genes are TRBV9 and TRBJ2-1; D not resolved. Looked up from germline, CDR1 is SGDLS and CDR2 is YYNGEE. The CDR3 extends over 11 amino acids. V lost 2 bases and J 10 bases, leaving 7 bases between the germline ends. This CDR3 reads CASSVSAEQFF. CDR3 sequence (DNA): TGTGCCAGCAGCGTTTCGGCCGAGCAGTTCTTC. Looking up the rest from reference TRBV9 and TRBJ2-1 gives the full variable domain: DSGVTQTPKHLITATGQRVTLRCSPRSGDLSVYWYQQSLDQGLQFLIQYYNGEERAKGNILERFSAQQFPDLHSELNLSSLELGDSALYFCASSVSAEQFFGPGTRLTVL.

This clone is labeled as medium-sized (0.01 to 0.1%). The chain combines TRBV6-6 with TRBJ2-3; no clear D. Germline-derived CDR1 and CDR2 are MNHNY and SVGAGI (reference sequence). The CDR3 contains 13 residues. V lost 0 bases to trimming and J lost 6 bases, with 7 bases between them. CDR3 loop: CASSYSIWDTQYF. The CDR3 coding sequence is TGTGCCAGCAGTTACTCGATCTGGGATACGCAGTATTTT.

This clone was detected only a few times. The rearrangement links TRBV7-9 to TRBJ2-5; D is perhaps TRBD2 (6 bases). V was trimmed by 1 base and J by 5 bases, leaving 14 bases between them. The CDR3 extends over 15 amino acids. Per germline, CDR1 SEHNR and CDR2 FQNEAQ (reference sequence). The CDR3 coding sequence is TGTGCCAGCAGCTTAGGGCCGGGAGATAGGGAGACCCAGTACTTC. Amino acids: CASSLGPGDRETQYF.

This clone appeared a few times. The chain employs TRBV27 and TRBJ2-1; 9 bases map to TRBD1. Germline CDR1 reads MNHEY; CDR2 reads SMNVEV (reference sequence). V was pared by 6 bases and J by 8 bases, with 23 bases of the junction left unmatched. The CDR3 consists of 19 residues. The CDR3 here is CASRGTGFDYVSRYDEQFF. The CDR3 region has the DNA TGTGCCAGCAGGGGGACAGGGTTTGATTACGTTAGCCGTTACGATGAGCAGTTCTTC.

The chain links TRBV27 to TRBJ2-1; D is unclear. From germline, CDR1 is MNHEY and CDR2 SMNVEV (reference sequence). V was cut by 8 bases and J by 0 bases, with 11 bases left in between. CDR3 length equals 14 residues. DNA for the CDR3: TGTGCCAGCGCGTGGGCCAGCTCCTACAATGAGCAGTTCTTC. Translating gives CASAWASSYNEQFF.

The chain combines TRBV19 with TRBJ2-3; 9 nucleotides align to TRBD2. CDR1 LNHDA and CDR2 SQIVND come from the germline V gene (reference sequence). The CDR3 has 16 residues. J gave up 5 bases and V 3 bases, and 9 bases lay outside the gene matches. CDR3 in amino acids: CASSILGGRAVDTQYF. The CDR3 DNA reads as TGTGCCAGTAGTATCCTTGGCGGGAGGGCCGTAGATACGCAGTATTTT. Supplemented by reference TRBV19 and TRBJ2-3, the full variable domain reads DGGITQSPKYLFRKEGQNVTLSCEQNLNHDAMYWYRQDPGQGLRLIYYSQIVNDFQKGDIAEGYSVSREKKESFPLTVTSAQKNPTAFYLCASSILGGRAVDTQYFGPGTRLTVL.

The rearrangement links TRBV5-1 to TRBJ2-7, with a possible D match to TRBD1 (6 bases). The CDR3 has 18 residues. From germline, CDR1 is SGHRS and CDR2 YFSETQ. V lost 3 bases to trimming and J lost 0 bases, with 22 bases between them. The CDR3 is CASSSTITGQILSYEQYF. CDR3 nucleotides: TGCGCCAGCAGCTCCACTATCACCGGACAGATTCTCTCCTACGAGCAGTACTTC. Full variable domain (remainder filled in from reference TRBV5-1 and TRBJ2-7): KAGVTQTPRYLIKTRGQQVTLSCSPISGHRSVSWYQQTPGQGLQFLFEYFSETQRNKGNFPGRFSGRQFSNSRSEMNVSTLELGDSALYLCASSSTITGQILSYEQYFGPGTRLTVT.

The chain is built from TRBV30 and TRBJ1-1; D is unclear. Trimming left V 3 bases short and J 8 bases short, with 16 bases between. The CDR3 spans 13 residues. Germline loops: CDR1 GTSNPN, CDR2 SVGIG (reference sequence). The CDR3: CAWSAWVYPEAFF. The CDR3 bases are TGTGCCTGGAGCGCCTGGGTGTACCCAGAAGCTTTCTTT.

The chain uses TRBV14 and TRBJ1-1; D is ambiguous. Trimming removed 4 bases from V and 5 bases from J, with 8 bases in between. Germline assignment: CDR1 SGHDN and CDR2 FVKESK. This CDR3 has 12 amino acids. The CDR3 is CASSLTLTEAFF. CDR3 bases: TGTGCCAGCAGCCTAACACTGACTGAAGCTTTCTTT.

The genes are TRBV27 and TRBJ1-1; a possible D gene is TRBD1 (6 bases). The V gene's germline CDR1 is MNHEY and CDR2 SMNVEV (reference sequence). The CDR3 loop spans 14 amino acids. With 4 bases removed from V and 5 bases from J, the gap between germline ends came to 14 bases. CDR3 sequence (DNA): TGTGCCAGCAGTTCCCGCAGGGGAAGAACTGAAGCTTTCTTT. It encodes CASSSRRGRTEAFF.

The V gene is TRBV29-1, the J gene TRBJ2-1; tentatively, D is TRBD2 (6 bases). Germline lookup yields CDR1 SQVTM and CDR2 ANQGSEA. Trimming removed 1 base at V and 4 bases at J, with 17 bases between. The CDR3 spans 16 residues. CDR3 residues: CSVEGKAGSRYNEQFF. CDR3 nucleotides: TGCAGCGTTGAAGGTAAAGCGGGCTCCCGTTACAATGAGCAGTTCTTC.

The CDR3 DNA is TGTGCCAGCAGTTTGAAGGGAATGCCCCTCCACTTT. This encodes CASSLKGMPLHF. V and J are TRBV28 and TRBJ1-6; D remains ambiguous. In germline, CDR1 is MDHEN, CDR2 SYDVKM. The CDR3 consists of 12 residues. The ends were cut back, 3 bases at V and 13 bases at J, with 10 bases in the middle. The full variable domain, in which reference TRBV28 and TRBJ1-6 provide the parts outside the CDR3, is DVKVTQSSRYLVKRTGEKVFLECVQDMDHENMFWYRQDPGLGLRLIYFSYDVKMKEKGDIPEGYSVSREKKERFSLILESASTNQTSMYLCASSLKGMPLHFGNGTRLTVT.

The V and J genes are TRBV5-4 and TRBJ2-1; 12 nucleotides align to TRBD2. The junction had 5 bases not matched to a gene; V was cut back by 3 bases and J by 7 bases. This CDR3 spans 15 amino acids. CDR1 and CDR2 (germline): SGHNT, YYREEE (reference sequence). For the CDR3, the DNA is TGTGCCAGCAGCTCCGGGACTAGCGGGTTAAATGAGCAGTTCTTC. Translated: CASSSGTSGLNEQFF. The variable domain in full, with the rest retrieved from reference TRBV5-4 and TRBJ2-1, is ETGVTQSPTHLIKTRGQQVTLRCSSQSGHNTVSWYQQALGQGPQFIFQYYREEENGRGNFPPRFSGLQFPNYSSELNVNALELDDSALYLCASSSGTSGLNEQFFGPGTRLTVL.

The CDR3 loop reads CASSQVPSGYEQYF. The CDR3 DNA sequence: TGCGCCAGCAGCCAAGTGCCTAGCGGCTACGAGCAGTACTTC. This chain uses TRBV4-3 with TRBJ2-7; 7 bases map to TRBD2. This CDR3 is built from 14 residues. Germline CDR1 and CDR2: LGHNA and YSLEER. Germline trimming cut 1 base from V and 3 bases from J; bases unmatched to any gene: 3.

The genes are TRBV7-3 and TRBJ2-1; possibly TRBD1 for D (6 bases). This CDR3 is 19 amino acids long. The V end lost 6 bases, the J end lost 0 bases, and 24 bases lay between the germline ends. Germline CDR1 reads SGHTA; CDR2 reads FQGTGA. CDR3 sequence: CASSPLGADLVSSYNEQFF. The CDR3 DNA reads TGTGCCAGCAGTCCCCTGGGGGCCGACCTAGTGAGCTCCTACAATGAGCAGTTCTTC.